This T cell receptor beta chain was retrieved from a study of T cell repertoires in cytomegalovirus infection. Germline V gives CDR1 SGHVT, CDR2 SQSDAQ. V was pared by 6 bases and J by 1 base, with 13 bases between. CDR3 length: 15 amino acids. TCRdb reprocessed the reads with MiXCR, giving one entry per CDR3 protein. The data contain about 830,000 distinct CDR3 sequences, 30% to 35% of them singletons. On this clonotype itself: Its antigen is currently unknown.

This TCR came from a human donor in good health (CMV status not recorded). Some clones in this sample may be carry-over from other donors' samples. This sequence joins TRBV7-4 and TRBJ1-5, with D perhaps matching TRBD1 (5 bases). The input for sequencing was cultured CD8+ T cells from PBMCs, taken from culture after CMV antigen stimulation. The CDR3 protein is CASRRGDGSNQPQHF. CDR3 DNA: TGTGCCAGCAGGCGGGGCGATGGCAGCAATCAGCCCCAGCATTTT. Full variable domain (outside the CDR3, taken from reference TRBV7-4 and TRBJ1-5): GAGVSQSPRYKVAKRGRDVALRCDSISGHVTLYWYRQTLGQGSEVLTYSQSDAQRDKSGRPSGRFSAERPERSVSTLKIQRTEQGDSAVYLCASRRGDGSNQPQHFGDGTRLSIL.